The source of this T cell receptor beta chain is a study of blood T cells in healthy people across ages. Caucasian individuals from Russia who were healthy and aged about 6 to 95 acted as donors. Extracted total RNA amounted to at least 5.5 micrograms for each sample. J gave up 3 bases and V 3 bases, and 6 bases lay outside the gene matches. Germline lookup yields CDR1 WNHNN and CDR2 SYGVQD (reference sequence). The CDR3 is made up of 17 amino acids. A second PCR, run for roughly 7 to 12 cycles, used a sample-barcoded 5' primer plus a J-beta primer mix. MiXCR was run by TCRdb on the 5' RACE reads, yielding one entry per CDR3 protein. The sample contains some 920,000 distinct CDR3 sequences, 45% to 60% of which appear only once. Notes on the study in general: What prevented conclusive comparison of naive and antigen-experienced cells was that PBMCs were unsorted.

Comments on this clonotype: The antigen remains unidentified.

The V gene is TRBV10-1, the J gene TRBJ2-2; 11 bases align to TRBD2. Sequenced sample: blood. This receptor was obtained from a woman aged 55-70 years in good health. In DNA form, the CDR3 reads TGCGCCAGCAGTGAACCTAGCGGGAGGCGGGACACCGGGGAGCTGTTTTTT. It codes for CASSEPSGRRDTGELFF.